This T cell receptor beta chain was documented in a study of Ad26.COV2.S vaccination and SARS-CoV-2 variants. Study-level background: Among those in the COV1001 Ad26.COV2.S trial arm was the donor. Study conclusions and caveats: Possibly, TCR breadth and depth analyses underestimated total T cell responses. Comparability of non-spike TCR breadth was observed across vaccine and placebo recipients.

V was trimmed by 0 bases and J by 11 bases, leaving 9 bases between them. The CDR3 totals 12 residues. Germline assignment: CDR1 SGHTA and CDR2 FQGNSA. Clones were sequenced by immunoSEQ multiplex PCR, and TCRdb holds only the in-frame ones, with some missing. This sample carries roughly 420,000 clones, roughly 87% of them seen once, and the ten largest clones take about 2.5%. The treatment denotes: some 19 received Ad26.COV2.S at low or high dose, single or two shots; about 5 received placebo; per-sample allocation not given. After the first vaccine or placebo injection, samples were drawn on day 63. An adult aged 18-55 years in Boston served as the donor. Worth noting for this clone: The antigen is undetermined.

Sequenced material: peripheral blood, taken in a trial of Ad26.COV2.S vaccine versus placebo. The origin of this receptor is a person between 18 and 65 years old who received the Ad26.COV2.S COVID-19 vaccine or a placebo. The V and J genes are TRBV7-2 and TRBJ2-3; D uncertain. CDR3 sequence (DNA): TGTGCCAGCAGCTTAGCGAGCCTCCGGCAGTATTTT. Translated, it gives CASSLASLRQYF.